The 5 T cell receptor beta chains in this list originate from one sample, sequenced in a study of cytomegalovirus exposure and HLA in healthy donors. Generated by immunoSEQ multiplex PCR, the TCRdb table keeps only in-frame clones and is missing some. The data hold 75,000 to 85,000 clones, with roughly 88% observed a single time. The sequencing input was PBMCs. These receptor sequences come from a man aged 25-40 years in good health and CMV-seronegative.

The rearrangement links TRBV11-2 to TRBJ2-1, with 8 bases matching TRBD1. J lost 4 bases, V lost 4 bases, and 6 bases had no gene match. Germline values: CDR1 SGHAT, CDR2 FQNNGV. CDR3 length: 15 amino acids. CDR3 sequence (DNA): TGTGCCAGCAGCTCTTCAGGGGGCGGATACAATGAGCAGTTCTTC. This encodes CASSSSGGGYNEQFF. Full variable domain (outside the CDR3, taken from reference TRBV11-2 and TRBJ2-1): EAGVAQSPRYKIIEKRQSVAFWCNPISGHATLYWYQQILGQGPKLLIQFQNNGVVDDSQLPKDRFSAERLKGVDSTLKIQPAKLEDSAVYLCASSSSGGGYNEQFFGPGTRLTVL.

This sequence joins TRBV5-4 and TRBJ2-3; TRBD2 is a possible D gene (5 bases). The V end was cut by 0 bases, the J end by 2 bases, with 16 bases between. Per germline, CDR1 SGHNT and CDR2 YYREEE (reference sequence). The CDR3 covers 17 residues. The CDR3 DNA follows: TGTGCCAGCAGCTTGGATTCCGGGGTATATTCCACAGATACGCAGTATTTT. Translating it yields CASSLDSGVYSTDTQYF.

The chain couples TRBV5-6 to TRBJ1-4; D uncertain. The V gene lost 4 bases and the J gene lost 10 bases, with 14 bases spanning the gap. This CDR3 contains 13 residues. Germline CDR1 SGHDT, CDR2 YYEEEE. The CDR3 here is CASSRVSGGKLFF. DNA of the CDR3: TGTGCCAGCAGCCGCGTCTCAGGAGGAAAACTGTTTTTT.

The chain uses TRBV11-2 and TRBJ1-1; D gene unclear. The V end was cut by 5 bases, the J end by 0 bases, with 7 bases between. Germline V lookup: CDR1 SGHAT, CDR2 FQNNGV. This CDR3 contains 13 residues. In nucleotides, the CDR3 is TGTGCCAGCAGCCAAGGAGTGAACACTGAAGCTTTCTTT. This gives the protein CASSQGVNTEAFF.

The V call is TRBV28, the J call TRBJ1-2, with TRBD1 as a possible D gene (5 bases). Germline CDR1 MDHEN, CDR2 SYDVKM. CDR3 length: 13 amino acids. The ends were cut back, 8 bases at V and 7 bases at J, with 17 bases in the middle. The CDR3: CASGLGQTGGYTF. CDR3 nucleotides: TGTGCCAGCGGGTTGGGGCAGACCGGTGGCTACACCTTC.